The 22 T cell receptor beta chains listed next were all sequenced from one sample in a study of shared clonotypes between healthy human individuals. TCRdb's copy holds only in-frame clones and misses some; the assay was immunoSEQ multiplex PCR. The sample records hundreds of thousands of clones, 95% being singletons. Positive CCR7 selection of CD45RO-negative cells yielded the naive CD8 cells, and terminally differentiated effector memory CD45RA+ cells were excluded. The sequenced material came from naive CD8+ T cells sorted from blood. Receptor source: a woman aged 30 to 39 in good health.

With regard to this clone: In the same sample, other DNA sequences code for this CDR3. The chain employs TRBV4-1 and TRBJ2-5, with D unresolved. This CDR3 has 13 residues. CDR1 MGHRA and CDR2 YSYEKL come from the germline V gene. The germline V and J ends were trimmed by 0 bases and 3 bases, with 5 bases remaining between them. In DNA form, the CDR3 reads TGCGCCAGCAGCCAAGATCCCGAAGAGACCCAGTACTTC. It is translated as CASSQDPEETQYF.

This chain links TRBV11-2 with TRBJ1-1, with a weak D call TRBD1 (6 bases). The ends were cut back, 5 bases at V and 2 bases at J, with 15 bases in the middle. Per germline, CDR1 SGHAT and CDR2 FQNNGV. This CDR3 contains 15 residues. The CDR3 sequence: CASSPERGDNTEAFF. The CDR3 bases are TGTGCCAGCAGCCCGGAAAGGGGGGATAACACTGAAGCTTTCTTT.

The chain employs TRBV19 and TRBJ2-7; D remains unclear. The CDR3 is made up of 12 amino acids. V was trimmed by 4 bases and J by 9 bases, leaving 13 bases between them. The germline CDR1 and CDR2 sequences are LNHDA and SQIVND (reference sequence). CDR3 in amino acids: CASSTNQGLQYF. The CDR3 DNA is TGTGCCAGTAGTACCAACCAAGGGTTGCAGTACTTC.

The chain is built from TRBV7-2 and TRBJ1-5; D is undetermined. CDR1 is SGHTA, CDR2 FQGNSA, per germline. The CDR3 length is 15 residues. V was shortened by 1 base and J by 0 bases, with 7 bases between the two germline ends. The CDR3 region has the DNA TGTGCCAGCAGCTTAGATCTTACTAGCAATCAGCCCCAGCATTTT. Translated: CASSLDLTSNQPQHF.

The genes are TRBV13 and TRBJ2-5; 7 positions match TRBD1. TRBJ2-7 explains the end of the DNA better; the J call may be wrong. Germline V gene data show CDR1 as PRHDT and CDR2 as FYEKMQ (reference sequence). The CDR3 length is 14 residues. The CDR3 nucleotides are TGTGCCAGCAGCCCACCCGGACAGGACCACGAGCAGTACTTC. As protein: CASSPPGQDHEQYF.

The V gene is TRBV2, the J gene TRBJ2-7, with 8 nucleotides matching TRBD2. The CDR3 spans 15 residues. J was trimmed by 4 bases and V by 1 base; bases with no gene match: 6. In germline, CDR1 is SNHLY, CDR2 FYNNEI. CDR3 protein: CASSEGSGILYEQYF. As DNA, the CDR3 is TGTGCCAGCAGTGAAGGTAGCGGGATACTATACGAGCAGTACTTC.

This chain links TRBV7-8 with TRBJ1-1; D may be TRBD1 (5 bases). The CDR3 length is 15 residues. V lost 0 bases and J 6 bases, leaving 14 bases between the germline ends. Germline V gives CDR1 SGHVS, CDR2 FQNEAQ. The CDR3 bases are TGTGCCAGCAGCTTAGCGCAATGGGGGGTACCTGAAGCTTTCTTT. This codes for CASSLAQWGVPEAFF. Full variable domain (remainder filled in from reference TRBV7-8 and TRBJ1-1): GAGVSQSPRYKVAKRGQDVALRCDPISGHVSLFWYQQALGQGPEFLTYFQNEAQLDKSGLPSDRFFAERPEGSVSTLKIQRTQQEDSAVYLCASSLAQWGVPEAFFGQGTRLTVV.

This chain connects TRBV7-8 to TRBJ2-2; 11 positions match TRBD2. The CDR3 is 17 amino acids. CDR1 is SGHVS and CDR2 is FQNEAQ in the germline V gene. V lost 5 bases, J lost 5 bases, and 10 bases stayed unmatched. The CDR3 is CASSQPLAGDGTGELFF. The CDR3 coding sequence is TGTGCCAGCAGCCAACCACTAGCGGGAGATGGAACCGGGGAGCTGTTTTTT.

The genes are TRBV27 and TRBJ2-7; a weak D match, TRBD2 (6 bases). The V end was cut by 4 bases, the J end by 7 bases, with 14 bases between. The CDR3 contains 13 residues. The germline CDR1 and CDR2 sequences are MNHEY and SMNVEV (reference sequence). CDR3 DNA: TGTGCCAGCAGTTATGGGGCGGGATGGGAGCAGTACTTC. This translates into CASSYGAGWEQYF.

This clone was recorded a few times. The chain has TRBV28 and TRBJ1-1; D is unresolved. The germline CDR1 and CDR2 sequences are MDHEN and SYDVKM. The CDR3 has 11 residues. Between the trimmed V and J ends, which lost 2 bases and 4 bases, there was a span of 2 bases. CDR3 region: CASSLATEAFF. In DNA, the CDR3 is TGTGCCAGCAGTTTAGCCACTGAAGCTTTCTTT.

This clone has just one count. The chain recombines TRBV5-4 with TRBJ2-5; tentative D call: TRBD2 (6 bases). CDR3 length: 15 amino acids. With 4 bases removed from V and 0 bases from J, the gap between germline ends came to 13 bases. CDR1 is SGHNT, CDR2 YYREEE, per germline (reference sequence). CDR3 protein: CASSPVAENQETQYF. The CDR3 region has the DNA TGTGCCAGCAGCCCAGTAGCGGAGAACCAAGAGACCCAGTACTTC.

The chain couples TRBV7-8 to TRBJ2-1, with 8 nucleotides matching TRBD2. CDR1 is SGHVS and CDR2 is FQNEAQ in the germline V gene. V was pared by 5 bases and J by 7 bases, with 13 bases of the junction left unmatched. CDR3 size: 16 residues. CDR3 sequence: CASSTNPGLVINEQFF. In nucleotides, the CDR3 is TGTGCCAGCAGCACAAATCCGGGACTAGTAATAAATGAGCAGTTCTTC.

The count of this clone is one. V is TRBV30 and J is TRBJ2-3; tentatively, D is TRBD2 (6 bases). Trimming took off 3 bases at V and 4 bases at J, with 11 bases between the two ends. The CDR3 has 13 amino acids. In germline, CDR1 is GTSNPN, CDR2 SVGIG (reference sequence). DNA for the CDR3: TGTGCCTGGAGCACAAGGAGGGCAGATACGCAGTATTTT. Translation: CAWSTRRADTQYF.

The chain joins TRBV2 to TRBJ1-5; D is unclear. This CDR3 is built from 15 residues. Germline lookup yields CDR1 SNHLY and CDR2 FYNNEI. The V end lost 3 bases, the J end lost 0 bases, and 9 bases lay between the germline ends. The CDR3 loop reads CASSEGSTSNQPQHF. CDR3 nucleotide sequence: TGTGCCAGCAGTGAGGGCAGTACTAGCAATCAGCCCCAGCATTTT.

This clone showed up just once. J is TRBJ2-7 and V is TRBV13, with TRBD2 matching over 7 bases. Germline assignment: CDR1 PRHDT and CDR2 FYEKMQ (reference sequence). V gave up 0 bases and J gave up 1 base; unmatched junction bases: 3. The CDR3 extends over 15 amino acids. The CDR3 DNA follows: TGTGCCAGCAGCTTAGGGACTAGCCGGTCCTACGAGCAGTACTTC. Residues: CASSLGTSRSYEQYF.

The chain carries TRBV19 and TRBJ1-1; 8 nucleotides match TRBD1. CDR1 and CDR2 from the germline V gene are LNHDA and SQIVND (reference sequence). The V and J ends lost 7 bases and 3 bases, in that order; junction bases with no gene match: 7. The CDR3 runs 14 residues. Written as DNA, the CDR3 is TGTGCCAGTACCCTCGGACAGGGATACACTGAAGCTTTCTTT. Amino acid sequence: CASTLGQGYTEAFF.

About this clone itself: This CDR3 is also generated by other DNA sequences in the sample. The gene calls are TRBV9 and TRBJ2-5; D is perhaps TRBD2 (5 bases). Trimming took off 0 bases at V and 2 bases at J, with 8 bases between the two ends. This CDR3 region has 14 residues. CDR1 and CDR2 from the germline V gene are SGDLS and YYNGEE. The CDR3 reads CASSVGGSQETQYF. CDR3 DNA sequence: TGTGCCAGCAGCGTAGGTGGGAGTCAAGAGACCCAGTACTTC.

The rearrangement joins TRBV5-1 to TRBJ2-3; the D is unclear. Per germline, CDR1 SGHRS and CDR2 YFSETQ. Trimming took 4 bases from V and 2 from J, leaving 17 bases between them. The CDR3 is 16 amino acids. Written as DNA, the CDR3 is TGCGCCAGCAGCGCGGAATCATACCGATCCACAGATACGCAGTATTTT. Protein product: CASSAESYRSTDTQYF.

The J gene is TRBJ1-1, the V gene TRBV5-1; 8 positions agree with TRBD1. The V and J ends lost 0 bases and 1 base, in that order; junction bases with no gene match: 5. The CDR3 runs to 16 residues. The V gene's germline CDR1 is SGHRS and CDR2 YFSETQ. CDR3 loop: CASSLGRGLTNTEAFF. For the CDR3, the DNA is TGCGCCAGCAGCTTGGGCAGGGGGCTTACGAACACTGAAGCTTTCTTT.

J is TRBJ1-1 and V is TRBV7-9; 10 nucleotides match TRBD1. V gave up 5 bases and J gave up 4 bases; unmatched junction bases: 7. The CDR3 totals 15 residues. Germline loops: CDR1 SEHNR, CDR2 FQNEAQ (reference sequence). CDR3 in DNA: TGTGCCAGCAGCCCGGACAGGGGGGTCATCACTGAAGCTTTCTTT. This sequence encodes CASSPDRGVITEAFF.

The chain joins TRBV4-1 to TRBJ2-6; no definite D call. CDR1 MGHRA and CDR2 YSYEKL come from the germline V gene. This CDR3 region has 17 residues. V was clipped by 4 bases and J by 3 bases, with 16 bases between them. CDR3 in amino acids: CASSLRLPGDGANVLTF. The CDR3 region has the DNA TGCGCCAGCAGCCTAAGGCTTCCTGGAGATGGGGCCAACGTCCTGACTTTC.

This clone was seen just once. This chain joins TRBV6-5 and TRBJ2-5, with D tentatively TRBD2 (6 bases). The J call may not be correct, given that the DNA end is closer to TRBJ2-7. From germline, CDR1 is MNHEY and CDR2 SVGAGI. The CDR3 spans 16 residues. The CDR3: CASSYDGDSGRYEQYF. CDR3 sequence (DNA): TGTGCCAGCAGTTACGACGGCGATAGCGGAAGATACGAGCAGTACTTC.